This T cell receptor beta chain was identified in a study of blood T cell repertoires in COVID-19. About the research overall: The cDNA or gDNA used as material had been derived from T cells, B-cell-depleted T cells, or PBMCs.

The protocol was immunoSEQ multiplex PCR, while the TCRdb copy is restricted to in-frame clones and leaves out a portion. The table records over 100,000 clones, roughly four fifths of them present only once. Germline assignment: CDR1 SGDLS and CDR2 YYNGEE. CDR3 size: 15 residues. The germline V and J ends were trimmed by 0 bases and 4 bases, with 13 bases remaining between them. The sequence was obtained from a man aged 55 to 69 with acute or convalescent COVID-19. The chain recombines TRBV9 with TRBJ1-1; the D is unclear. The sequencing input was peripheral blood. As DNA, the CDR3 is TGTGCCAGCAGCGTAGAAGGAACCCGGGGCACTGAAGCTTTCTTT. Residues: CASSVEGTRGTEAFF.